Listed here is a single T cell receptor beta chain. Its binding antigen is unknown. It has no much larger one-base neighbor in the sample; base qualities were not kept. The data derive from a study of blood T cell repertoires in COVID-19 (dated by TCRdb to 2020 to 2021). A note on the overall study: The collaborator samples originated in the United States, Italy and Spain and spanned the acute and convalescent phases of COVID-19. The material from the prospective study consisted of cDNA or gDNA derived from T cells, B-cell-depleted T cells, or PBMCs. Subjects who had been exposed to COVID-19, were actively infected with it, or had recovered from it provided the deeply sampled blood TCRbeta repertoires that made up the dataset. The repertoires were made available in a free public database intended to serve as a resource for research on the immune response to SARS-CoV-2. The samples were drawn from two sources: the first 160 participants of the ongoing ImmuneRACE study, and 1,200 or so subjects contributed by 6 global collaborators. A de-identified subject ID, COVID-19 status, age in years and sex were almost always included in the sample metadata. Where available, HLA class I and class II types were taken from metadata supplied by the sample provider and were not determined by assay-based typing.

What the study reported, not specific to this receptor: The quantity of clinical and demographic metadata differed by source and by participant and was supplied without curation.

TCRbeta CDR3 regions were amplified from genomic DNA using the immunoSEQ Assay, a bias-controlled multiplex PCR. Regarding the original processing steps: Within the assay, amplification of reference gene primers was used to estimate how many nucleated cells each sample contained. Sequence reads were collapsed and filtered to measure the absolute abundance of every unique TCRbeta CDR3 rearrangement. For each sample, productive Simpson clonality was calculated by taking the square root of Simpson's diversity index across productive rearrangements. The immuneACCESS repertoire file appears here via TCRdb, limited to in-frame rearrangements. These files lack a portion of the clones; in checked studies, under half of the deficit traces to unresolved V genes, and the cause of the others is not known. V, J and clone size are those of that table, while D and trimming were read from the DNA. This sample is represented by a few hundred thousand clones; around 90% of them were singletons. The ten largest clonotypes hold around 20% of the sample.

For CDR1 and CDR2, the germline V gene (reference sequence) lists LNHDA and SQIVND. V and J lose 2 bases and 5 bases, and a span of 15 bases separates them. The CDR3, cysteine through phenylalanine, is 15 amino acids long. The kept DNA is CDR3 alone, 45 bases in frame from the first base. In the prospective study, participants were roughly 18 to 89 years old, resided in 24 geographic areas of the United States, and were enrolled through a virtual design. In the prospective study, participants were assigned to cohorts based on the clinical history participants reported in a screening survey and a study questionnaire. For ImmuneRACE Cohort 3, a participant was defined as recovered based on two consecutive negative NP/OP PCR tests, clearance by a healthcare professional, or resolution of symptoms. Mobile phlebotomists in the prospective study collected whole blood, serum and a nasopharyngeal or oropharyngeal swab from every participant. Additional blood draws and questionnaires over an approximately two-month period could optionally be provided by prospective study participants. Before DNA extraction, blood samples from the prospective study were shipped at room temperature or frozen.

This sequence uses TRBV19 and TRBJ1-1; the D segment could be TRBD1, given 5 matching bases. This TCR came from a young woman who had recovered from COVID-19. The material sequenced was PBMCs or T cells enriched from blood (not recorded which). The CDR3 in this case is CASSIWGTAGTEAFF. The bases are TGTGCCAGTAGTATATGGGGAACCGCAGGGACTGAAGCTTTCTTT.